Here is one T cell receptor (beta chain) with its context. Both CD4+ and CD8+ T cells were negatively isolated, and TEMRA cells underwent FACS enrichment. cDNA came from around 0.54 to 1 ug RNA primed by random hexamers. TCRdb reprocessed the immunoSEQ multiplex PCR reads via MiXCR and lists one record per CDR3 protein. The repertoire includes 150,000 or so distinct CDR3 sequences, 94% of them detected once, and about 0.086% sits in the top ten. The sample belongs to a study of CD8 T cells in Susac syndrome. The CDR3 totals 17 residues. CDR1 and CDR2 (germline): SGHTA, FQGTGA. J was trimmed by 3 bases and V by 4 bases; bases with no gene match: 6.

This receptor was obtained from a human donor with multiple sclerosis. The V gene is TRBV7-3, the J gene TRBJ2-3; 14 nucleotides match TRBD2. Material: CD4+ T cells from PBMCs. The DNA of the CDR3 is TGTGCCAGCAGCTACCTAGGGACTAGCGGGAGAACAGATACGCAGTATTTT. Protein product: CASSYLGTSGRTDTQYF.